The present entry profiles one T cell receptor beta chain with its context. The antigen is unknown. This record comes from a study of T cell repertoires in cytomegalovirus infection. Study overall: Recently described HLA-C-restricted plus well-studied HLA-B-restricted CMV epitopes were used. Study results and limitations: Of the TCR beta families, the public ones yielded a cumulative frequency that identified carriers of CMV plus the relevant HLA. HLA-C-restricted CMV-specific TCR beta clonotypes were dominant in the ex vivo response.

TCRdb itself ran the reads through MiXCR, one entry per CDR3 protein. The sample holds some 940,000 distinct CDR3 sequences; more than 25% are singletons and the top ten take about an eighth. With 4 bases removed from V and 4 bases from J, the gap between germline ends came to 19 bases. The CDR3 spans 16 residues. Sequenced here: cultured CD8+ T cells from PBMCs, sampled from culture after CMV antigen stimulation. This clonotype originated in a human donor in good health (CMV status not recorded). Some clones in this sample may be carry-over from other donors' samples. The chain combines TRBV12-3 or TRBV12-4 with TRBJ1-2; a possible D gene is TRBD1 (5 bases). CDR3 amino acids: CASSSPGNNGGYGYTF. The CDR3 coding sequence is TGTGCCAGCAGTTCACCCGGGAATAACGGGGGCTATGGCTACACCTTC.